The clone carrying this T cell receptor beta chain has a count of ten or more. Its matching antigen is unknown. Study-level results: Tumor memory CD4+ T cell TCR gene usage clustered with blood and lymph node memory CD4+ cells and lymph node naive CD4+ cells. The larger cohort examined one V-J beta rearrangement, not whole repertoires.

Trimming cost V 0 bases and J 8 bases; bases outside gene matches: 6. Germline loops: CDR1 DFQATT, CDR2 SNEGSKA (reference sequence). The CDR3 contains 14 residues. TCRdb fed the 5' RACE reads into MiXCR, producing one record per CDR3 protein. The sample holds approximately 29,000 distinct CDR3 sequences, roughly 25% seen once. The sample consisted of naive CD4+ T cells sorted from a lymph node. Subset defined: naive CD4+ T cells, CD4+CD45RA+CD25-. This rearrangement joins TRBV20-1 to TRBJ2-1, with 8 bases aligning to TRBD2. The clonotype was recovered from a female donor with breast cancer. The CDR3 nucleotides are TGCAGTGCTAGAGATTCGTGGCGGGGGGATGAGCAGTTCTTC. Amino acids: CSARDSWRGDEQFF.